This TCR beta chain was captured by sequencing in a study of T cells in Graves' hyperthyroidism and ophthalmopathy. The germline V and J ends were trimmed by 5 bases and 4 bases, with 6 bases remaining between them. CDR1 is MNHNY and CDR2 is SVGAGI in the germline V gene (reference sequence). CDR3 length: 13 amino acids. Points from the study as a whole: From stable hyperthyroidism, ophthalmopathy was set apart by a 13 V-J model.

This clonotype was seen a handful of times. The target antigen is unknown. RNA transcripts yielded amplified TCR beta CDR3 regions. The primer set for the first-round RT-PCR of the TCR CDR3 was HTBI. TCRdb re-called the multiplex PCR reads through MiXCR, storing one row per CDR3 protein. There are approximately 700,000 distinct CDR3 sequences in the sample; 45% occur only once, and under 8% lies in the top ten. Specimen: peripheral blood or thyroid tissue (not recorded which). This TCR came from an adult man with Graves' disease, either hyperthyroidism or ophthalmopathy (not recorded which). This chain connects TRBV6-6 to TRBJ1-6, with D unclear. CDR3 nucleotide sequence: TGTGCCAGCAGTCCATCTTATAATTCACCCCTCCACTTT. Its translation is CASSPSYNSPLHF.